This T cell receptor (beta chain) stems from a study of blood T cell repertoires in COVID-19. Method: immunoSEQ multiplex PCR; TCRdb's copy keeps in-frame clones and lacks some. The profile shows roughly 86,000 clones, less than 85% of them singletons. The sequence came from a man between 50 and 59 years old who had recovered from COVID-19. The specimen sequenced was peripheral blood.

The CDR3 reads CASSRTAMNTEAFF. The DNA for the CDR3 is TGCGCCAGCAGTCGGACAGCTATGAACACTGAAGCTTTCTTT. The chain carries TRBV4-1 and TRBJ1-1; D may be TRBD1 (6 bases). Germline V gene data show CDR1 as MGHRA and CDR2 as YSYEKL. Trimming pared 6 bases from V and 0 bases from J, leaving 11 bases between. The CDR3 runs to 14 residues.